The 24 T cell receptor beta chains given below trace back to one sample, sequenced in a study of cytomegalovirus exposure and HLA in healthy donors. Primers for the PCR totalled 60 Vbeta and 13 Jbeta. TCRdb keeps only in-frame clones here, not all; method: immunoSEQ multiplex PCR. The table records 130,000 to 150,000 clones, around three quarters of them present only once. The sequenced sample was PBMCs. These TCRs come from a man younger than 45 in good health and CMV-seronegative.

The rearrangement joins TRBV27 to TRBJ2-3; the match to TRBD2 covers 8 bases. The CDR3 covers 16 residues. V shed 2 bases and J 2 bases; nucleotides not matched to a gene: 6. From germline, CDR1 is MNHEY and CDR2 SMNVEV (reference sequence). The DNA of the CDR3 is TGTGCCAGCAGTTTAACCTTAGCGGGGCTCACAGATACGCAGTATTTT. This sequence encodes CASSLTLAGLTDTQYF.

The chain carries TRBV30 and TRBJ1-2, with D perhaps matching TRBD1 (6 bases). The V end was cut by 3 bases, the J end by 6 bases, with 17 bases between. Germline V gene data show CDR1 as GTSNPN and CDR2 as SVGIG (reference sequence). CDR3 length: 14 amino acids. Here the CDR3 reads CAWRLTGIKDGYTF. CDR3 DNA sequence: TGTGCCTGGAGACTTACAGGGATAAAGGATGGCTACACCTTC.

The rearrangement joins TRBV5-1 to TRBJ2-5; TRBD1 aligns across 10 bases. CDR1 and CDR2 from the germline V gene are SGHRS and YFSETQ. J gave up 5 bases and V 0 bases, and 7 bases lay outside the gene matches. The CDR3 has 16 amino acids. CDR3 amino acids: CASSLAPSTGGETQYF. The CDR3 DNA follows: TGCGCCAGCAGCTTGGCACCATCGACAGGGGGCGAGACCCAGTACTTC.

The rearrangement joins TRBV7-9 to TRBJ2-1, with a tentative D call TRBD1 (6 bases). The V end was cut by 2 bases, the J end by 7 bases, with 9 bases between. The CDR3 runs to 13 residues. In germline, CDR1 is SEHNR, CDR2 FQNEAQ (reference sequence). CDR3 sequence (DNA): TGTGCCAGCAGCTTAACTACAGGGAATGAGCAGTTCTTC. This codes for CASSLTTGNEQFF.

The V call is TRBV5-1, the J call TRBJ1-2, with D possibly TRBD1 on 6 matching bases. Germline V lookup: CDR1 SGHRS, CDR2 YFSETQ. The CDR3 totals 14 residues. Trimming shortened V by 6 bases and J by 8 bases, and 20 bases separated the two germline ends. The chain's CDR3 is CASTLTGPGSGYTF. The CDR3 DNA reads as TGCGCCAGCACCCTGACAGGTCCGGGAAGCGGCTACACCTTC.

The V gene is TRBV27, the J gene TRBJ1-5; 11 bases agree with TRBD1. Per the germline V gene, CDR1 is MNHEY and CDR2 is SMNVEV (reference sequence). V lost 6 bases, J lost 0 bases, and 10 bases stayed unmatched. The CDR3 is 18 amino acids. CDR3 DNA sequence: TGTGCCAGCAGGCATGGACAGGGGGCCTTGTATAGCAATCAGCCCCAGCATTTT. Translated: CASRHGQGALYSNQPQHF.

The chain carries TRBV7-9 and TRBJ2-4; perhaps TRBD1 as D (6 bases). Germline V gene lookup returns CDR1 SEHNR and CDR2 FQNEAQ (reference sequence). This CDR3 spans 15 amino acids. With 3 bases removed from V and 1 base from J, the gap between germline ends came to 10 bases. The CDR3 loop is CASSFWTVAKNIQYF. CDR3 bases: TGTGCCAGCAGCTTCTGGACAGTCGCCAAAAACATTCAGTACTTC.

In nucleotides, the CDR3 is TGTGCCAGCAGCACTTGGGGGGTACTACCCCAGCATTTT. Protein product: CASSTWGVLPQHF. This chain connects TRBV5-6 to TRBJ1-5, with D possibly being TRBD1 (5 bases). CDR3 length: 13 amino acids. Deletions cut 4 bases from V and 10 bases from J, with 15 bases between. The germline gives CDR1 SGHDT, CDR2 YYEEEE.

The CDR3 DNA reads TGTGCCAGCAGTCGAGGGGGCGCAGGCTATGGCTACACCTTC. Translated, it gives CASSRGGAGYGYTF. The rearrangement links TRBV28 to TRBJ1-2, with 7 bases lining up with TRBD1. From germline, CDR1 is MDHEN and CDR2 SYDVKM. CDR3 length: 14 residues. Trimming cost V 5 bases and J 4 bases; bases outside gene matches: 7.

The chain uses TRBV6-4 and TRBJ2-1, with TRBD2 identical over 13 bases. The CDR3 sequence is 16 residues long. The germline CDR1 and CDR2 sequences are MRHNA and SNTAGT. The V segment lost 4 bases and the J segment 6 bases; nucleotides outside the gene matches: 6. The CDR3 DNA follows: TGTGCCAGCAGTGCCGATGGGACTAGCGGGGTCAATGAGCAGTTCTTC. Its translation is CASSADGTSGVNEQFF.

The rearrangement links TRBV18 to TRBJ2-5; D ambiguous. The ends were cut back, 6 bases at V and 1 base at J, with 9 bases in the middle. This CDR3 is built from 13 residues. The germline V gene encodes CDR1 KGHSH and CDR2 LQKENI. The CDR3 is CASSRSSQETQYF. CDR3 in DNA: TGTGCCAGCTCCCGTTCCTCCCAAGAGACCCAGTACTTC.

The chain recombines TRBV7-9 with TRBJ1-1; D unresolved. CDR1 and CDR2 from the germline V gene are SEHNR and FQNEAQ (reference sequence). Trimming left V 1 base short and J 3 bases short, with 12 bases between. The CDR3 is 15 amino acids. CDR3 nucleotides: TGTGCCAGCAGCTTAGAAATAGCTGGGTACACTGAAGCTTTCTTT. Its protein product is CASSLEIAGYTEAFF.

Here the CDR3 DNA reads TGCAGCGTTGAGGGGCCAGGGGGAAACTATGGCTACACCTTC. The encoded protein is CSVEGPGGNYGYTF. V usage is TRBV29-1 and J usage is TRBJ1-2; 7 nucleotides line up with TRBD1. V lost 3 bases and J lost 2; bases outside the gene matches: 6. In germline, CDR1 is SQVTM, CDR2 ANQGSEA. This CDR3 spans 14 amino acids.

The chain couples TRBV10-1 to TRBJ1-1; 8 bases are shared with TRBD1. This CDR3 contains 15 residues. Trimming removed 2 bases from V and 3 bases from J; junction bases left unmatched: 5. The germline gives CDR1 WNHNN, CDR2 SYGVQD (reference sequence). Here the CDR3 reads CASSEGSGGHTEAFF. CDR3 in DNA: TGCGCCAGCAGTGAGGGTTCAGGGGGCCACACTGAAGCTTTCTTT.

J is TRBJ2-1 and V is TRBV19; D perhaps matches TRBD1 (5 bases). The CDR3 sequence is 16 residues long. Trimming stripped 6 bases from V and 0 bases from J, with 15 bases between. Germline assignment: CDR1 LNHDA and CDR2 SQIVND (reference sequence). CDR3 sequence: CASSQYQGSSYNEQFF. CDR3 nucleotide sequence: TGTGCCAGTAGCCAATATCAGGGAAGCTCCTACAATGAGCAGTTCTTC.

With respect to this clone: The junction and the germline gene differ at one end; a read error may be behind it. The genes are TRBV28 and TRBJ1-5; 8 nucleotides align to TRBD1. The V gene's germline CDR1 is MDHEN and CDR2 SYDVKM. The length of the CDR3 is 17 residues. CDR3 loop: CASSLSPGQGGNQPQNF. For the CDR3, the DNA is TGTGCCAGCAGTCTCTCCCCTGGACAGGGAGGCAATCAGCCCCAGAATTTT.

The rearrangement joins TRBV7-2 to TRBJ2-2, with TRBD1 as a possible D gene (6 bases). CDR3 length: 15 amino acids. Germline V lookup: CDR1 SGHTA, CDR2 FQGNSA. The V gene lost 5 bases and the J gene lost 2 bases, with 12 bases spanning the gap. This CDR3 reads CASSPGTYNTGELFF. The CDR3 region has the DNA TGTGCCAGCAGCCCAGGGACATACAACACCGGGGAGCTGTTTTTT. The entire variable domain, with the rest obtained from reference TRBV7-2 and TRBJ2-2, is as follows: GAGVSQSPSNKVTEKGKDVELRCDPISGHTALYWYRQSLGQGLEFLIYFQGNSAPDKSGLPSDRFSAERTGGSVSTLTIQRTQQEDSAVYLCASSPGTYNTGELFFGEGSRLTVL.

The chain carries TRBV6-1 and TRBJ1-2, with D maybe TRBD1 (6 bases). V lost 4 bases to trimming and J lost 7 bases, with 13 bases between them. CDR3 length: 13 amino acids. The germline gives CDR1 MNHNS, CDR2 SASEGT. Here the CDR3 reads CASSVEGVGGYTF. CDR3 coding DNA: TGTGCCAGCAGTGTCGAGGGGGTGGGTGGCTACACCTTC.

A few counts support this clone. The chain recombines TRBV5-6 with TRBJ1-1; possible D gene TRBD1, 6 bases. CDR3 length: 16 residues. With 5 bases removed from V and 7 bases from J, the gap between germline ends came to 24 bases. Germline V lookup: CDR1 SGHDT, CDR2 YYEEEE. CDR3 region: CASRRAYRAAIGEAFF. Here the CDR3 DNA reads TGTGCCAGCAGAAGAGCATACAGGGCCGCTATTGGTGAAGCTTTCTTT. Complete variable domain (other parts from reference TRBV5-6 and TRBJ1-1): DAGVTQSPTHLIKTRGQQVTLRCSPKSGHDTVSWYQQALGQGPQFIFQYYEEEERQRGNFPDRFSGHQFPNYSSELNVNALLLGDSALYLCASRRAYRAAIGEAFFGQGTRLTVV.

The rearrangement joins TRBV19 to TRBJ2-1, with 9 bases identical to TRBD1. This CDR3 region has 15 residues. The V gene's germline CDR1 is LNHDA and CDR2 SQIVND (reference sequence). V shed 7 bases, J shed 4 bases, and the junction held 8 bases outside the gene matches. CDR3 protein: CASTLTGGAYNEQFF. Here the CDR3 DNA reads TGTGCCAGTACATTAACAGGGGGCGCATACAATGAGCAGTTCTTC.

This clone came up a few times. This chain joins TRBV7-9 and TRBJ1-1, with a possible D match to TRBD1 (6 bases). V lost 1 base, J lost 1 base, and 16 bases lay in between. Germline loops: CDR1 SEHNR, CDR2 FQNEAQ (reference sequence). CDR3 length: 17 residues. CDR3 sequence reads: CASSLGGWGRGNTEAFF. In DNA form, the CDR3 reads TGTGCCAGCAGCTTAGGAGGGTGGGGGCGCGGGAACACTGAAGCTTTCTTT.

This chain joins TRBV9 and TRBJ2-7; 7 nucleotides agree with TRBD1. The J segment lost 0 bases and the V segment lost 3 bases, leaving 6 bases of the junction unmatched. The CDR3 covers 15 residues. Germline CDR1 reads SGDLS; CDR2 reads YYNGEE. In nucleotides, the CDR3 is TGTGCCAGCAGCGCCCTGACAGGGAGCTCCTACGAGCAGTACTTC. It translates to CASSALTGSSYEQYF.

The gene calls are TRBV15 and TRBJ2-7; 16 bases map to TRBD2. The CDR3 is made up of 16 amino acids. The V and J ends lost 4 bases and 1 base, in that order; junction bases with no gene match: 1. Germline values: CDR1 LNHNV, CDR2 YYDKDF (reference sequence). This chain's CDR3 is CATSTGLAGGSYEQYF. In nucleotides, the CDR3 is TGTGCCACCAGCACGGGACTAGCGGGAGGGTCCTACGAGCAGTACTTC.

The V call is TRBV4-1, the J call TRBJ2-5; 13 bases match TRBD2. This CDR3 is built from 16 residues. Germline CDR1 and CDR2: MGHRA and YSYEKL. V lost 0 bases and J lost 5; bases outside the gene matches: 3. In nucleotides, the CDR3 is TGCGCCAGCAGCCAAGAACTAGCGGGGGGGCTGGAGACCCAGTACTTC. Translated: CASSQELAGGLETQYF.